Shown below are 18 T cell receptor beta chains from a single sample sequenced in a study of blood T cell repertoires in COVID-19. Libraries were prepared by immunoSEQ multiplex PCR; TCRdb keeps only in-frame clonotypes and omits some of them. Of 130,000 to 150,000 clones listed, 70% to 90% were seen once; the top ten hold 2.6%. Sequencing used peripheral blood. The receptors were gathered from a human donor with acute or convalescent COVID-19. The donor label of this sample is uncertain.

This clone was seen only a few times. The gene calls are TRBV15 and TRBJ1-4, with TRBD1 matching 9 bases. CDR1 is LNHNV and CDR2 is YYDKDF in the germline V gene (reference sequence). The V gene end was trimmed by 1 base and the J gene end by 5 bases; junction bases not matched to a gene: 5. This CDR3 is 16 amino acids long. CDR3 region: CATSRVQGTGNEKLFF. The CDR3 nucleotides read TGTGCCACCAGCAGAGTTCAAGGGACAGGGAATGAAAAACTGTTTTTT.

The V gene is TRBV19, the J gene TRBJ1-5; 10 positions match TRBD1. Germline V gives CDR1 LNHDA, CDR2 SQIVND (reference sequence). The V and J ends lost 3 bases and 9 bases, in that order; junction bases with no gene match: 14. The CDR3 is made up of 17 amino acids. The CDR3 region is CASSMAGQGPRLGPQHF. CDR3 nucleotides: TGTGCCAGTAGTATGGCGGGACAGGGGCCCCGGTTGGGGCCCCAGCATTTT.

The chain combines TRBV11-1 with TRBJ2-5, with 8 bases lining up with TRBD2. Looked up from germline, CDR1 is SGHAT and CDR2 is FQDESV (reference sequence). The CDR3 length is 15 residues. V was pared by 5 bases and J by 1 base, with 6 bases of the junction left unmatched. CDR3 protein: CASSPRGGIQETQYF. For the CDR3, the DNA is TGTGCCAGCAGCCCACGGGGGGGGATCCAAGAGACCCAGTACTTC.

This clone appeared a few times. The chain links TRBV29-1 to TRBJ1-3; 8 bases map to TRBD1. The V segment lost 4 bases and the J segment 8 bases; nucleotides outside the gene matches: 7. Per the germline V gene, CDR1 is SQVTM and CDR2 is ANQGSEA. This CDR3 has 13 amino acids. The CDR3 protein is CSVGWTGTHTIYF. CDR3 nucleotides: TGCAGCGTTGGGTGGACAGGGACCCACACCATATATTTT.

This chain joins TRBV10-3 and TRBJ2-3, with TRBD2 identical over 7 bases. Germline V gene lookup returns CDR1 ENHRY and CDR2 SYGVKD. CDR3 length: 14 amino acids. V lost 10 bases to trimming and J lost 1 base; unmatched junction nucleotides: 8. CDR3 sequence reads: CATREAGGTDTQYF. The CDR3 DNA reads TGTGCCACCAGGGAGGCGGGGGGCACAGATACGCAGTATTTT.

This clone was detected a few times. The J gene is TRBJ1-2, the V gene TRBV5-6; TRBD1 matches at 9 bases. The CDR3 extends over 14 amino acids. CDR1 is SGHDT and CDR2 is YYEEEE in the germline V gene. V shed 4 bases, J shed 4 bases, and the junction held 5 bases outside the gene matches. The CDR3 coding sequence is TGTGCCAGCAGCGTCGGACAGGGGTCCTATGGCTACACCTTC. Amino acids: CASSVGQGSYGYTF. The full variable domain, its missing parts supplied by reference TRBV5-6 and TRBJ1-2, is DAGVTQSPTHLIKTRGQQVTLRCSPKSGHDTVSWYQQALGQGPQFIFQYYEEEERQRGNFPDRFSGHQFPNYSSELNVNALLLGDSALYLCASSVGQGSYGYTFGSGTRLTVV.

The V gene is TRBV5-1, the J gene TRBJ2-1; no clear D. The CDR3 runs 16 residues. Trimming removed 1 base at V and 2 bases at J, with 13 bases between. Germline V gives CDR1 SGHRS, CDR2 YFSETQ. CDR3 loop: CASSLRSHIPYNEQFF. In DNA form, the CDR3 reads TGCGCCAGCAGCTTGAGATCTCACATTCCCTACAATGAGCAGTTCTTC.

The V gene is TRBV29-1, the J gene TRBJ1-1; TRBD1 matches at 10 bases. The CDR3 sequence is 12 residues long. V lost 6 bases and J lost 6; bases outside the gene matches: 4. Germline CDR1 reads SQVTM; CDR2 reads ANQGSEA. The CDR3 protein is CSVHDRGPEAFF. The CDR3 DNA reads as TGCAGCGTCCACGACAGGGGGCCTGAAGCTTTCTTT.

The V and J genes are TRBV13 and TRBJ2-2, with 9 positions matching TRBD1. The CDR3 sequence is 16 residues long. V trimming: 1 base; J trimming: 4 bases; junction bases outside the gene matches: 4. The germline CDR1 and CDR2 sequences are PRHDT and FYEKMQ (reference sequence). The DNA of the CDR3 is TGTGCCAGCAGCTTAGACCGGACAGGGGTCACCGGGGAGCTGTTTTTT. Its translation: CASSLDRTGVTGELFF. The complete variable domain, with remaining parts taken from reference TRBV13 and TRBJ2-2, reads AAGVIQSPRHLIKEKRETATLKCYPIPRHDTVYWYQQGPGQDPQFLISFYEKMQSDKGSIPDRFSAQQFSDYHSELNMSSLELGDSALYFCASSLDRTGVTGELFFGEGSRLTVL.

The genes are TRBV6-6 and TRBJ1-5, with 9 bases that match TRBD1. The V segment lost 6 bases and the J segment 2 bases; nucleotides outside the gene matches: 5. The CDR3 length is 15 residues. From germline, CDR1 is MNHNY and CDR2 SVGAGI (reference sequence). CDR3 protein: CASRGQGTGNQPQHF. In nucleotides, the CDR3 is TGTGCCAGCAGGGGACAGGGAACAGGCAATCAGCCCCAGCATTTT.

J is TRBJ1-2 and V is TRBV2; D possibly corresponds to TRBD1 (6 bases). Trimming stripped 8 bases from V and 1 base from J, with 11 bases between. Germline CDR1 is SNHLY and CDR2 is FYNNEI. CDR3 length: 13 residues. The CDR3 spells CASGIGGNYGYTF. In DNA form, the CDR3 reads TGTGCCAGCGGGATAGGGGGTAACTATGGCTACACCTTC.

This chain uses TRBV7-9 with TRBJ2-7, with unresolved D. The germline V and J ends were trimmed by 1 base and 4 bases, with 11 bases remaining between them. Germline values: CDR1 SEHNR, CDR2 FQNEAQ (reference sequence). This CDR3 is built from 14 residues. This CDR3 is CASSLDQNSYEQYF. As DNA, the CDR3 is TGTGCCAGCAGCTTAGACCAGAATTCTTACGAGCAGTACTTC. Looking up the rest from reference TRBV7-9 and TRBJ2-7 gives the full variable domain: DTGVSQNPRHKITKRGQNVTFRCDPISEHNRLYWYRQTLGQGPEFLTYFQNEAQLEKSRLLSDRFSAERPKGSFSTLEIQRTEQGDSAMYLCASSLDQNSYEQYFGPGTRLTVT.

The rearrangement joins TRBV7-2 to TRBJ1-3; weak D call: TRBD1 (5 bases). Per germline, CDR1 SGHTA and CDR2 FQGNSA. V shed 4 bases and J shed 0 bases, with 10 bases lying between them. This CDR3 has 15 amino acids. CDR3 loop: CASSSTAYSGNTIYF. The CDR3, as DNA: TGTGCCAGCAGCTCGACAGCCTACTCTGGAAACACCATATATTTT. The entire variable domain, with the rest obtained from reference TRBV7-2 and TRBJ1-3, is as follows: GAGVSQSPSNKVTEKGKDVELRCDPISGHTALYWYRQSLGQGLEFLIYFQGNSAPDKSGLPSDRFSAERTGGSVSTLTIQRTQQEDSAVYLCASSSTAYSGNTIYFGEGSWLTVV.

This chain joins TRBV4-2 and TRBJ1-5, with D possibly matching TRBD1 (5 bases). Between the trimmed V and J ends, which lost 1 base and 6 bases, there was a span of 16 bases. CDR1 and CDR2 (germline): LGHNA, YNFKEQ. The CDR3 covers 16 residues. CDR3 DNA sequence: TGTGCCAGCAGCCAAGTGTTGGGGCAGGGAAGTCAGCCCCAGCATTTT. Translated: CASSQVLGQGSQPQHF.

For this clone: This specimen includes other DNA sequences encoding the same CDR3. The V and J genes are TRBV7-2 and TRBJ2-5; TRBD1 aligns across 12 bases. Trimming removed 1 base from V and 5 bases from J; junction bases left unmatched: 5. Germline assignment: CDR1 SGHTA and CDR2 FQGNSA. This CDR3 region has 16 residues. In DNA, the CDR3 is TGTGCCAGCAGCTTAGAGGGACAGGGGGCCAGGGAGACCCAGTACTTC. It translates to CASSLEGQGARETQYF. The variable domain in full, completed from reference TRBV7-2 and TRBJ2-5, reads GAGVSQSPSNKVTEKGKDVELRCDPISGHTALYWYRQSLGQGLEFLIYFQGNSAPDKSGLPSDRFSAERTGGSVSTLTIQRTQQEDSAVYLCASSLEGQGARETQYFGPGTRLLVL.

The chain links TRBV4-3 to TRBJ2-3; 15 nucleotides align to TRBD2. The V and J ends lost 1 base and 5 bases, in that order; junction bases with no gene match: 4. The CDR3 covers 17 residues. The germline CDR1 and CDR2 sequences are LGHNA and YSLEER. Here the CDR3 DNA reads TGCGCCAGCAGCCAAGTAATGGGACTAGCGGGAGGAGATACGCAGTATTTT. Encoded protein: CASSQVMGLAGGDTQYF.

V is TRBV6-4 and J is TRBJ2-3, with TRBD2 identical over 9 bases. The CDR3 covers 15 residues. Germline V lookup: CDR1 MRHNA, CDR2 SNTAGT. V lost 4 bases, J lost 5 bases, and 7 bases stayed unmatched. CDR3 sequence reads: CASSGGGGARDTQYF. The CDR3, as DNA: TGTGCCAGCAGTGGTGGCGGGGGGGCCAGAGATACGCAGTATTTT.

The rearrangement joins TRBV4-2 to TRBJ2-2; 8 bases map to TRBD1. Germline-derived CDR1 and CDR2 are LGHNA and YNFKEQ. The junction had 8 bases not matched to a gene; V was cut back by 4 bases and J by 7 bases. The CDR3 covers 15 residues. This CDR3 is CASSRLQGENGELFF. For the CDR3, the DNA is TGTGCCAGCAGCCGACTACAGGGGGAAAACGGGGAGCTGTTTTTT.